The T cell receptor beta chain described here comes from a study of blood T cells in healthy people across ages. A second about 7 to 11 cycle PCR used barcoded and J-beta primers. TCRdb independently ran MiXCR on the 5' RACE reads; one entry per CDR3 protein. This table holds under 1,100,000 distinct CDR3 sequences, 25% found once. This CDR3 has 13 residues. Germline V gene sequence: CDR1 SNHLY, CDR2 FYNNEI. The V end lost 8 bases, the J end lost 4 bases, and 12 bases lay between the germline ends. The same specimen was also included in a second study, on T cells of mothers and their children. Turning to that study: The whole RNA yield was converted to cDNA, approximately 1.6 ug per 15 ul.

This rearrangement joins TRBV2 to TRBJ2-1, with D perhaps TRBD1 or TRBD2 (6 bases each). The receptor comes from a girl aged 2-10 years in good health. Input material: blood. CDR3 loop: CASQEGEYNEQFF. The CDR3 DNA reads as TGTGCCAGCCAGGAGGGGGAGTACAATGAGCAGTTCTTC.